Listed below are T cell receptor beta chains from one sample, sequenced in a study of cytomegalovirus exposure and HLA in healthy donors. Clones were read by immunoSEQ multiplex PCR, and TCRdb kept only the in-frame ones, dropping some. The table shows 110,000 or so clones, with 76% occurring only once. Sequenced sample: PBMCs. These receptors were taken from a woman between 50 and 59 years old in good health and CMV-seropositive. The CDR3 runs from the conserved cysteine through the conserved F or W.

V gene	CDR3 protein
TRBV12-5	CASGLVLSTGAQYSQYF
TRBV10-3	CAITGEQGAGYGYTF
TRBV7-8	CASSLAGALSGANVLTF
TRBV4-1	CASSQVTGLAGGEQFF
TRBV7-3	CASSVGGNYGYTF
TRBV23-1	CASSHPIRESSYEQYF
TRBV29-1	CSIISGTSGRNEQYF
TRBV2	CASKEGRTYEQYF
TRBV28	CASSTALGLAGADTQYF
TRBV5-5	CASSLGGGRGNKGATEAFF
TRBV15	CATSRYFTDTQYF
TRBV29-1	CSVGLGDTQNYEQYF
TRBV5-1	CASTARGAETQYF
TRBV11-3	CASSLGTGEGQETQYF
TRBV20-1	CSAGEGYEQYF
TRBV7-9	CASSLGGRSPLYGYTF